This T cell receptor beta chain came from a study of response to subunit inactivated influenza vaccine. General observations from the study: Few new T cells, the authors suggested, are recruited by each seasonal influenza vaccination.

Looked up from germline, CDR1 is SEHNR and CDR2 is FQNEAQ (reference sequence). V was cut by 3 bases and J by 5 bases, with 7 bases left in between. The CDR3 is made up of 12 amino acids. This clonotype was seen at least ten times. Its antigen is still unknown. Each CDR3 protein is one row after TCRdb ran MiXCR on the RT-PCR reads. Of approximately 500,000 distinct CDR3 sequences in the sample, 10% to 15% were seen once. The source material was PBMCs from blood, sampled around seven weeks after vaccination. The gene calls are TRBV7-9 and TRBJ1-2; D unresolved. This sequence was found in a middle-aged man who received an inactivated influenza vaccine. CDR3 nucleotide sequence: TGTGCCAGCAGCTTTTCCGGGTATGGCTACACCTTC. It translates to CASSFSGYGYTF.